This entry describes one T cell receptor beta chain. The sample belongs to a study of untreated major depressive disorder. Measured with immunoSEQ multiplex PCR; TCRdb has only the in-frame clones, and not every one. The sample shows 15,000 to 25,000 clones, 70% to 90% of them seen only once. The germline V gene has CDR1 MNHEY and CDR2 SMNVEV (reference sequence). The CDR3 is 17 amino acids. V was pared by 6 bases and J by 0 bases, with 20 bases between. Participants were all of European descent. Specimen: CD4+ T cells from PBMCs. The TCR originated in a woman aged 30 to 39 in good health. V gene TRBV27 combines with J gene TRBJ1-1; tentatively, D is TRBD1 (5 bases). The CDR3 nucleotides are TGTGCCAGCAGCAAAATCACAGGAACTCCTATGAACACTGAAGCTTTCTTT. Translation: CASSKITGTPMNTEAFF.